What follows describes a single T cell receptor beta chain. Germline V gives CDR1 MGHRA, CDR2 YSYEKL. The CDR3 length is 12 residues. Trimming stripped 6 bases from V and 6 bases from J, with 9 bases between. This entry comes from a study of shared clonotypes between healthy human individuals. Terminally differentiated effector memory CD45RA+ cells were excluded from the naive CD8 cells, which were CD45RO-negative and positively selected for CCR7. TCRdb's table, derived via immunoSEQ multiplex PCR, lists solely in-frame clones and lacks some. The sample has millions of clones; roughly 95% are singletons.

The sequenced sample consisted of naive CD8+ T cells sorted from blood. The source is a man aged 18-30 years in good health. V usage is TRBV4-1 and J usage is TRBJ2-1; perhaps TRBD2 as D (5 bases). CDR3 in DNA: TGCGCCAGCAGTTTAAGCGGCAATGAGCAGTTCTTC. Protein: CASSLSGNEQFF.